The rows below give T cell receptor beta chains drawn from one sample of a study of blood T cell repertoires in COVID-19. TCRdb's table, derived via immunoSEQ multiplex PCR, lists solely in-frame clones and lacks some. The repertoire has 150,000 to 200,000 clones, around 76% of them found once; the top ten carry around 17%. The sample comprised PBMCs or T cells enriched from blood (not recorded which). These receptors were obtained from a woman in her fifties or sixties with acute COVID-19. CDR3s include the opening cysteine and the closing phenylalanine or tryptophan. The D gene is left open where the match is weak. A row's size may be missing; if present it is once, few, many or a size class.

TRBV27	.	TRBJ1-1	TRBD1	TGTGCCAGCAGTTTAGTCCCCCCGGGACAGGGTTTGGCGGGGACTGAAGCTTTCTTT	CASSLVPPGQGLAGTEAFF
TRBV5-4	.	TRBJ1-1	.	TGTGCCAGCAACAAGTTTATGAACACTGAAGCTTTCTTT	CASNKFMNTEAFF
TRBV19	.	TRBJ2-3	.	TGTGCCAGTAGTATGCCCCAACAGGGAGCTAGCACAGATACGCAGTATTTT	CASSMPQQGASTDTQYF
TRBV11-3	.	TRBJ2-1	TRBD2	TGTGCCAGCAGCTTGGGGGGAGCGGGGACCGTTAATGAGCAGTTCTTC	CASSLGGAGTVNEQFF
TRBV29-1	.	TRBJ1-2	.	TGCAGCGTTACACGAACAGGGTCGGCTGGCTACACCTTC	CSVTRTGSAGYTF
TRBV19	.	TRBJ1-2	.	TGTGCCAGTAGTTACGACTGGCGGTATGGCTACACCTTC	CASSYDWRYGYTF
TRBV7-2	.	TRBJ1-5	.	TGTGCCAGCAGCTCGCAGGGAACTCAGCCCCAGCATTTT	CASSSQGTQPQHF
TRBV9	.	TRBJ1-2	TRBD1	TGTGCCAGCAGCGTGGCGACAGGGTCCTATGGCTACACCTTC	CASSVATGSYGYTF
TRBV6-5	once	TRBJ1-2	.	TGTGCCAGCAGTAGAGACATTGGCTATGGCTACACCTTC	CASSRDIGYGYTF
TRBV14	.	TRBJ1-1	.	TGTGCCAGCAGCCAAGATCTTGGGTACTCGGGGGCTTTCTTT	CASSQDLGYSGAFF
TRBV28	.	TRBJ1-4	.	TGTGCCAGCAGGAGAGGGAGTACGGCTAATGAAAAACTGTTTTTT	CASRRGSTANEKLFF
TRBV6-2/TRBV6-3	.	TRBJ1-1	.	TGTGCCAGCAGTTATTGGGAGTACACTGAAGCTTTCTTT	CASSYWEYTEAFF
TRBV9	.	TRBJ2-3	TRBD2	TGTGCCAGCAGCGTAGTTGGAGCGGGGGACACAGATACGCAGTATTTT	CASSVVGAGDTDTQYF
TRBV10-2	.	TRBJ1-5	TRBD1	TGCGCCAGCAGTGAGCAGGGGGCTCAGCCCCAGCATTTT	CASSEQGAQPQHF
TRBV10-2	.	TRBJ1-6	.	TGCGCCAGCTGCCTTCGAGGGGGTGACTCACCCCTCCACTTT	CASCLRGGDSPLHF
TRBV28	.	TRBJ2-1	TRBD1	TGTGCCAGCAGACTCGACTGGACAGGGAGCAGGAATGAGCAGTTCTTC	CASRLDWTGSRNEQFF
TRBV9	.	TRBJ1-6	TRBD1	TGTGCCAGCAGCGGCACGGGACAGGATAATTCACCCCTCCACTTT	CASSGTGQDNSPLHF
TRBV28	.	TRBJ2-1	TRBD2	TGTGCTAGTCCCCCTCTAGCGGGGGGGCCGGCCGATGAGCAGTTCTTC	CASPPLAGGPADEQFF
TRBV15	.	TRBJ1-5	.	TGTGCCACCAGCGGCGCGGGGGGCAGCAATCAGCCCCAGCATTTT	CATSGAGGSNQPQHF
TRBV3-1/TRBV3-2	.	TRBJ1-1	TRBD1	TGTGCCAGCAGCCTCGACAGGGGGCGCGGAATGAACACTGAAGCTTTCTTT	CASSLDRGRGMNTEAFF